This passage covers 21 T cell receptor beta chains from one sample sequenced in a study of blood T cell repertoires in COVID-19. Repertoires were generated with immunoSEQ multiplex PCR, while TCRdb's copy carries only in-frame clones and drops some. The table lists roughly 200,000 clones, approximately 91% of them singletons, with approximately 6.7% in the top ten. Sequencing was carried out using peripheral blood. These receptors were collected from a man in his forties with acute or convalescent COVID-19.

The rearrangement uses TRBV10-2 and TRBJ1-2; maybe TRBD1 (6 bases). The CDR3 is 12 residues long. Trimming stripped 4 bases from V and 5 bases from J, with 8 bases between. Germline V gene sequence: CDR1 WSHSY, CDR2 SAAADI. The CDR3 DNA sequence: TGCGCCAGCAGTGGGGACACTTATGGCTACACCTTC. This sequence encodes CASSGDTYGYTF.

The gene calls are TRBV27 and TRBJ2-3; D gene unclear. This CDR3 is 12 amino acids long. In germline, CDR1 is MNHEY, CDR2 SMNVEV (reference sequence). V shed 2 bases and J shed 13 bases, with 13 bases lying between them. CDR3 in amino acids: CASSLRGSTEYF. The CDR3 nucleotides read TGTGCCAGCAGTTTAAGAGGATCGACTGAGTATTTT.

The chain links TRBV7-9 to TRBJ1-2; D gene unclear. V lost 3 bases to trimming and J lost 5 bases, with 10 bases between them. The CDR3 has 13 residues. Germline loops: CDR1 SEHNR, CDR2 FQNEAQ (reference sequence). The CDR3 DNA follows: TGTGCCAGCAGCTTTCCAGAACGATATGGCTACACCTTC. This gives the protein CASSFPERYGYTF.

The rearrangement joins TRBV18 to TRBJ1-4, with D possibly being TRBD1 (5 bases). Germline assignment: CDR1 KGHSH and CDR2 LQKENI. V was pared by 3 bases and J by 1 base, with 9 bases between. This CDR3 has 15 amino acids. CDR3 sequence reads: CASSPNQGTNEKLFF. CDR3 DNA: TGTGCCAGCTCACCCAATCAGGGAACTAATGAAAAACTGTTTTTT.

The rearrangement links TRBV30 to TRBJ1-6; 9 positions agree with TRBD1. Looked up from germline, CDR1 is GTSNPN and CDR2 is SVGIG (reference sequence). Trimming at V came to 6 bases and at J to 4 bases, leaving 4 bases not matched to a gene. The CDR3 length is 14 residues. CDR3 bases: TGTGCCTGCTGGGACAGGGCTTATAATTCACCCCTCCACTTT. Its protein product is CACWDRAYNSPLHF.

This chain joins TRBV25-1 and TRBJ2-7; perhaps TRBD1 as D (6 bases). V was shortened by 0 bases and J by 10 bases, with 10 bases between the two germline ends. This CDR3 region has 12 residues. Germline assignment: CDR1 MGHDK and CDR2 SYGVNS. The CDR3 loop reads CASSEYRGLQYF. Here the CDR3 DNA reads TGTGCCAGCAGTGAATACAGGGGTCTTCAGTACTTC.

The V call is TRBV7-8, the J call TRBJ2-2, with a possible D match to TRBD2 (5 bases). Germline assignment: CDR1 SGHVS and CDR2 FQNEAQ. The CDR3 has 14 residues. Trimming shortened V by 4 bases and J by 6 bases, and 12 bases separated the two germline ends. Here the CDR3 reads CASSSGLGSGELFF. The CDR3 coding sequence is TGTGCCAGCAGCTCCGGACTGGGTTCCGGGGAGCTGTTTTTT.

This clone has more than one count but fewer than ten. This chain links TRBV30 with TRBJ2-7; D is possibly TRBD1 (6 bases). Germline loops: CDR1 GTSNPN, CDR2 SVGIG (reference sequence). V was trimmed by 3 bases and J by 4 bases, leaving 19 bases between them. The CDR3 contains 15 residues. This CDR3 is CAWSLSWIQGYEQYF. CDR3 coding DNA: TGTGCCTGGAGCCTCTCCTGGATCCAGGGGTACGAGCAGTACTTC.

The rearrangement uses TRBV27 and TRBJ1-2; D may be TRBD1 (5 bases). Germline V gene sequence: CDR1 MNHEY, CDR2 SMNVEV (reference sequence). V shed 10 bases and J shed 1 base, with 22 bases lying between them. The CDR3 spans 16 residues. CDR3: CATASPNRSRNYGYTF. The CDR3 DNA reads TGTGCCACCGCGTCCCCTAACAGGTCACGTAACTATGGCTACACCTTC.

The rearrangement uses TRBV28 and TRBJ1-2; weak D call: TRBD1 (5 bases). CDR3 size: 13 residues. CDR1 and CDR2 (germline): MDHEN, SYDVKM. The ends were cut back, 1 base at V and 5 bases at J, with 8 bases in the middle. CDR3 nucleotide sequence: TGTGCCAGCAGTTTATTGACAGCATATGGCTACACCTTC. Translation: CASSLLTAYGYTF.

The chain uses TRBV7-3 and TRBJ1-2; a possible D gene is TRBD1 (6 bases). Germline values: CDR1 SGHTA, CDR2 FQGTGA. The V gene lost 1 base and the J gene lost 6 bases, with 9 bases spanning the gap. The CDR3 totals 13 residues. CDR3 in DNA: TGTGCCAGCAGCTTAAATCAGGGGAATGGCTACACCTTC. This translates into CASSLNQGNGYTF.

The chain joins TRBV7-6 to TRBJ2-3, with 13 bases identical to TRBD2. With V trimmed by 3 bases and J by 2 bases, 2 bases remained unmatched. The CDR3 is made up of 16 amino acids. Germline CDR1 SGHVS, CDR2 FNYEAQ. CDR3 bases: TGTGCCAGCAGCTTTGGACTAGCGGGGGCCACAGATACGCAGTATTTT. This sequence encodes CASSFGLAGATDTQYF. Variable domain in full (rest from reference TRBV7-6 and TRBJ2-3): GAGVSQSPRYKVTKRGQDVALRCDPISGHVSLYWYRQALGQGPEFLTYFNYEAQQDKSGLPNDRFSAERPEGSISTLTIQRTEQRDSAMYRCASSFGLAGATDTQYFGPGTRLTVL.

This chain joins TRBV27 and TRBJ1-2; tentatively, D is TRBD1 (5 bases). V was trimmed by 6 bases and J by 1 base, leaving 9 bases between them. This CDR3 has 13 amino acids. Germline V lookup: CDR1 MNHEY, CDR2 SMNVEV (reference sequence). CDR3 protein: CASRTAVNYGYTF. The CDR3 DNA reads as TGTGCCAGCAGGACAGCTGTTAACTATGGCTACACCTTC.

The chain couples TRBV20-1 to TRBJ1-5; D perhaps matches TRBD1 (6 bases). The germline V gene has CDR1 DFQATT and CDR2 SNEGSKA (reference sequence). V was pared by 3 bases and J by 5 bases, with 17 bases between. The CDR3 runs 15 residues. DNA of the CDR3: TGCAGTGCTAGTCCGACTACAGGGCGGGATCAGCCCCAGCATTTT. This sequence encodes CSASPTTGRDQPQHF.

This clone was recorded a few times. The chain links TRBV5-1 to TRBJ2-5; no reliable D call. The germline V and J ends were trimmed by 2 bases and 5 bases, with 13 bases remaining between them. This CDR3 region has 14 residues. Germline V gene lookup returns CDR1 SGHRS and CDR2 YFSETQ. The CDR3 coding sequence is TGCGCCAGCAGCTTAAGCGATCTTACGGAGACCCAGTACTTC. This gives the protein CASSLSDLTETQYF.

The chain links TRBV2 to TRBJ2-7, with 8 bases identical to TRBD1. CDR3 length equals 13 residues. The germline gives CDR1 SNHLY, CDR2 FYNNEI. V shed 4 bases, J shed 6 bases, and the junction held 5 bases outside the gene matches. The CDR3 bases are TGTGCCAGCAGTGCCAGGGGGCCGGGCGAGCAGTACTTC. Translation gives CASSARGPGEQYF.

The V and J genes are TRBV6-1 and TRBJ1-5, with 11 bases fitting TRBD1. After removal of 2 bases from V and 6 bases from J, the junction contained 9 bases not matched to a gene. The CDR3 is 17 amino acids. Germline V CDR1 and CDR2: MNHNS, SASEGT. CDR3 DNA: TGTGCCAGCAGTGAATATCGGGACAGGGGGGTGGGTCAGCCCCAGCATTTT. It yields the protein CASSEYRDRGVGQPQHF.

The chain couples TRBV6-4 to TRBJ1-5; no clear D gene. The CDR3 is 14 amino acids. The germline V gene has CDR1 MRHNA and CDR2 SNTAGT. Trimming stripped 3 bases from V and 7 bases from J, with 13 bases between. CDR3 residues: CASSEIFLEQPQHF. CDR3 DNA sequence: TGTGCCAGCAGTGAAATATTTTTAGAACAGCCCCAGCATTTT.

This chain uses TRBV6-6 with TRBJ1-1; D is undetermined. Germline CDR1 reads MNHNY; CDR2 reads SVGAGI (reference sequence). V lost 4 bases to trimming and J lost 4 bases, with 10 bases between them. This CDR3 comprises 13 residues. The CDR3 here is CASSSTPGTEAFF. The CDR3 nucleotides read TGTGCCAGCAGTTCCACTCCCGGCACTGAAGCTTTCTTT.

This clone was seen once. The chain carries TRBV7-8 and TRBJ2-7; 7 bases match TRBD2. The trim removed 3 bases at V and 4 bases at J, leaving 9 bases unmatched. This CDR3 has 15 amino acids. The germline gives CDR1 SGHVS, CDR2 FQNEAQ. The CDR3 nucleotides read TGTGCCAGCAGCTTCGAGCGGGCGGGGGATTACGAGCAGTACTTC. Translation: CASSFERAGDYEQYF.

The chain is built from TRBV5-1 and TRBJ1-2; D is unclear. The length of the CDR3 is 12 residues. The germline V gene has CDR1 SGHRS and CDR2 YFSETQ. Trimming removed 5 bases from V and 3 bases from J, with 8 bases in between. The CDR3 DNA reads TGCGCCAGCAGGTCAGGTGACTATGGCTACACCTTC. This gives the protein CASRSGDYGYTF.